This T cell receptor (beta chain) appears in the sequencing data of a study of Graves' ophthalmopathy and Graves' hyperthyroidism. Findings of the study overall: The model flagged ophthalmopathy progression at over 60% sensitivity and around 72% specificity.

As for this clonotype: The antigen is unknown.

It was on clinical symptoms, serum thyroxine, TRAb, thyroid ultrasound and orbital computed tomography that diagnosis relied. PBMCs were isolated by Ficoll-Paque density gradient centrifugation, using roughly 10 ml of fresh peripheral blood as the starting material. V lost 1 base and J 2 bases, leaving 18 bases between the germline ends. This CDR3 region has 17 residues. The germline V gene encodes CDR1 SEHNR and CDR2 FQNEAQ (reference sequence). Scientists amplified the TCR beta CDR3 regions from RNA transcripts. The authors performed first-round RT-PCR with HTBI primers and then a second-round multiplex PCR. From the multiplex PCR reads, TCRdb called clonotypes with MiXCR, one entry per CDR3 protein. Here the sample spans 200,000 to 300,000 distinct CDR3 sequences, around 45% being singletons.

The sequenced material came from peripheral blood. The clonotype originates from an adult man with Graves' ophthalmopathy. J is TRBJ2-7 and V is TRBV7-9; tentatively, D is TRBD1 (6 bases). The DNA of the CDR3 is TGTGCCAGCAGCTTAGAGGTGGGCAGGGGTAACACCTACGAGCAGTACTTC. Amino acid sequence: CASSLEVGRGNTYEQYF.